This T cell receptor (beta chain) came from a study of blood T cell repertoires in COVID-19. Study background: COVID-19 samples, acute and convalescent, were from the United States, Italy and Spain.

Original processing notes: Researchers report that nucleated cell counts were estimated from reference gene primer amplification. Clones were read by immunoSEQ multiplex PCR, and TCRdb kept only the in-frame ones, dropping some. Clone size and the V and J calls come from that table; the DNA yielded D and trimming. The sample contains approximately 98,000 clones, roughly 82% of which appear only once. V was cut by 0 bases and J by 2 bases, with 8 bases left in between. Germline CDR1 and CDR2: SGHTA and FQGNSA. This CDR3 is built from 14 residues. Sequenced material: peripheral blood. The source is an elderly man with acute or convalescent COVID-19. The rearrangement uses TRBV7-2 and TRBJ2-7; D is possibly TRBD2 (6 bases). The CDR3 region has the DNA TGTGCCAGCAGCTTAGCGGGACTTACCTACGAGCAGTACTTC. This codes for CASSLAGLTYEQYF.